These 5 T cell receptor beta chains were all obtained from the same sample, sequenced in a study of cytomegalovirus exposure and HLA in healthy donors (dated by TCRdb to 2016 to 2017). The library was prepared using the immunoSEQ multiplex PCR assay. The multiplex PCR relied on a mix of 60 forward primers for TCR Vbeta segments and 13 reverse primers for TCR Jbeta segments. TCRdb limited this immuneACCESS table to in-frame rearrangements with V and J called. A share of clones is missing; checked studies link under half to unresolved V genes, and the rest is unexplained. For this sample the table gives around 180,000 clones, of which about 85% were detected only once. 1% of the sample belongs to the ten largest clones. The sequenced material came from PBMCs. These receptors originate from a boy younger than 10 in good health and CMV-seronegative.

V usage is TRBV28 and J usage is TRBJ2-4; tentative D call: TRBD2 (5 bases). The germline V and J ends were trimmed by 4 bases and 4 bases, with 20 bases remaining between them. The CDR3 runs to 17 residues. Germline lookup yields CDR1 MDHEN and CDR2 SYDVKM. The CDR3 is CASSSRERVRVKNIQYF. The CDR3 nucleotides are TGTGCCAGCAGTTCCCGTGAGAGGGTGAGGGTAAAAAACATTCAGTACTTC.

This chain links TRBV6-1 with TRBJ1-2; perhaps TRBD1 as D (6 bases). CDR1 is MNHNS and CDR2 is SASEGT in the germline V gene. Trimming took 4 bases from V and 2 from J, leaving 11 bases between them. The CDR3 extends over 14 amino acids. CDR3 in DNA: TGTGCCAGCAGTGTGGACAGATGGAACTATGGCTACACCTTC. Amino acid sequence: CASSVDRWNYGYTF.

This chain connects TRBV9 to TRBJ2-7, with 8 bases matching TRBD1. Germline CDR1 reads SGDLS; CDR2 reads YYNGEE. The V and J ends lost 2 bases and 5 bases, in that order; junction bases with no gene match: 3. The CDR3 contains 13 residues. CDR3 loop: CASSVGQVNEQYF. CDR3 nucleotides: TGTGCCAGCAGCGTGGGACAGGTCAACGAGCAGTACTTC.

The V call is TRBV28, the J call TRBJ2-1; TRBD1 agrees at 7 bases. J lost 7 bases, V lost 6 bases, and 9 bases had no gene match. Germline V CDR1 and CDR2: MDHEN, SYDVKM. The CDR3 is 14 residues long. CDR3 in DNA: TGTGCCAGCAGGGCCGGGACAGCCAGGAATGAGCAGTTCTTC. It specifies CASRAGTARNEQFF.

For the CDR3, the DNA is TGTGCCATCCACTCACAGGGCATGAACACTGAAGCTTTCTTT. This encodes CAIHSQGMNTEAFF. This chain joins TRBV2 and TRBJ1-1; a weak D match, TRBD1 (6 bases). There are 14 residues in the CDR3. Trimming took 10 bases from V and 0 from J, leaving 15 bases between them. Germline CDR1 SNHLY, CDR2 FYNNEI. Full variable domain (outside the CDR3, taken from reference TRBV2 and TRBJ1-1): EPEVTQTPSHQVTQMGQEVILRCVPISNHLYFYWYRQILGQKVEFLVSFYNNEISEKSEIFDDQFSVERPDGSNFTLKIRSTKLEDSAMYFCAIHSQGMNTEAFFGQGTRLTVV.